This T cell receptor (beta chain) is from a study of blood T cell repertoires in COVID-19 (dated by TCRdb to 2020 to 2021). Looking at the study overall: Collaborator samples came from the United States, Italy and Spain and covered acute and convalescent phases of COVID-19. The dataset comprised deeply sampled blood TCRbeta repertoires from subjects exposed to, actively infected with, or recovered from COVID-19. The sample metadata nearly always contained a de-identified subject ID, COVID-19 status, age in years and sex. A freely available public database, intended as a resource for researchers studying the immune response to SARS-CoV-2, is where the repertoires were released. The prospective study material was composed of cDNA or gDNA derived from T cells, B-cell-depleted T cells, or PBMCs. Samples were obtained from the ongoing ImmuneRACE study (first 160 participants) and from 1,254 subjects provided by 6 global collaborators. Where available, HLA class I and class II types were obtained from metadata supplied by the sample provider rather than from assay-based typing.

As encoded in the germline V gene, CDR1 is SGHVS while CDR2 is FQNEAQ. The V end loses 3 bases and the J end loses 4 bases, and a stretch of 12 bases separates them. The CDR3 runs 14 residues from the cysteine to the phenylalanine. Of all the DNA, just the CDR3 is kept, 42 bases in frame from base 1. With regard to this clone: Its target antigen remains unknown. Per-base quality was not reported, and no clone a single base away is much larger than it.

What the study reported, not specific to this receptor: The quantity of clinical and demographic metadata differed by source and by participant and was supplied without curation.

The immunoSEQ Assay, a bias-controlled multiplex PCR, was used to amplify TCRbeta CDR3 regions from genomic DNA. For the original study's pipeline: Within the assay, amplification of reference gene primers was used to estimate how many nucleated cells each sample contained. To quantify the absolute abundance of each unique TCRbeta CDR3 rearrangement, sequence reads were collapsed and filtered. For each sample, productive Simpson clonality was calculated as the square root of Simpson's diversity index over productive rearrangements. TCRdb carries this immuneACCESS record with in-frame sequences only. Its versions omit some clonotypes, under half of them owing to an unresolved V gene in the studies checked, with the rest unexplained. That table supplies the V and J calls and clone size; D and trimming were determined from the DNA. Counted in this sample were almost 200,000 clones; 85% of them appeared once. The top ten constitute approximately 0.97% of the sample.

One collaborating source in Seattle enrolled patients during active infection and followed them longitudinally through the course of disease. Collaborating institutions collected whole blood in K2EDTA tubes following their own protocols. For TCRbeta analysis, collaborators shipped samples in one of three forms: frozen whole blood, isolated PBMCs, or DNA extracted from either of those sample types. Sequenced sample: peripheral blood. The chain is assembled from TRBV7-8 and TRBJ2-5, and perhaps TRBD1 as D gene, on 6 matching bases. The TCR comes from a man between 60 and 75 years old with COVID-19, enrolled during active disease. The CDR3 region has the sequence CASSFQTGSETQYF. The DNA sequence follows: TGTGCCAGCAGCTTCCAAACAGGGTCAGAGACCCAGTACTTC.